Shown below are 28 T cell receptor beta chains from a single sample sequenced in a study of cytomegalovirus exposure and HLA in healthy donors (dated by TCRdb to the late 2010s). The protocol used for the library was the immunoSEQ multiplex PCR assay. For the multiplex PCR, a mixture combining 60 forward primers for TCR Vbeta segments and 13 reverse primers for TCR Jbeta segments was used. TCRdb took this table from immuneACCESS and kept in-frame rearrangements with V and J called. Such tables lack part of the clones; where checked against another copy, unresolved V genes explain under half of the gap, and the rest is unexplained. The sample table holds some 190,000 clones, of which 82% were seen once. 1.5% of the sample is in the top ten clones. The specimen was PBMCs. Source of these receptors: a man between 40 and 49 years old in good health and CMV-seronegative.

This chain links TRBV7-2 with TRBJ2-5, with 7 nucleotides matching TRBD1. Germline V gene sequence: CDR1 SGHTA, CDR2 FQGNSA. J was trimmed by 1 base and V by 7 bases; bases with no gene match: 3. The CDR3 is 13 amino acids. The CDR3: CASTYRGQETQYF. In DNA, the CDR3 is TGTGCCAGCACCTACAGGGGCCAAGAGACCCAGTACTTC.

This clone was counted only a few times. The rearrangement links TRBV6-6 to TRBJ1-1, with 8 positions matching TRBD1. The CDR3 has 15 amino acids. Looked up from germline, CDR1 is MNHNY and CDR2 is SVGAGI (reference sequence). The V and J ends lost 2 bases and 3 bases, in that order; junction bases with no gene match: 5. The CDR3 loop reads CASSYPTGVDTEAFF. The CDR3 coding sequence is TGTGCCAGCAGTTACCCGACAGGGGTGGACACTGAAGCTTTCTTT.

The chain has TRBV6-1 and TRBJ2-7; TRBD1 matches at 7 bases. The V gene's germline CDR1 is MNHNS and CDR2 SASEGT. The CDR3 spans 12 residues. Germline trimming cut 6 bases from V and 6 bases from J; bases unmatched to any gene: 5. CDR3 bases: TGTGCCAGCAGGGAGACAGGGCTCGAGCAGTACTTC. This translates into CASRETGLEQYF.

The chain carries TRBV29-1 and TRBJ2-5, with a possible D match to TRBD1 (6 bases). This CDR3 is built from 13 residues. From germline, CDR1 is SQVTM and CDR2 ANQGSEA. V was shortened by 1 base and J by 5 bases, with 11 bases between the two germline ends. The CDR3 DNA is TGCAGCGTTGAAGGGCTGAGGGGGGAGACCCAGTACTTC. Residues: CSVEGLRGETQYF.

The chain is built from TRBV10-2 and TRBJ1-1; D ambiguous. V gave up 3 bases and J gave up 7 bases, with 24 bases separating them. CDR3 length: 17 amino acids. Per the germline V gene, CDR1 is WSHSY and CDR2 is SAAADI. The DNA of the CDR3 is TGCGCCAGCAGTGAAGGACCGGGTCAACCCACTAGGGATGAAGCTTTCTTT. Protein product: CASSEGPGQPTRDEAFF.

As concerns this clone: This same CDR3 is encoded by further DNA sequences in the sample. The CDR3 sequence: CASSDSSGNTIYF. CDR3 in DNA: TGTGCCAGCAGTGACAGCTCTGGAAACACCATATATTTT. The rearrangement joins TRBV2 to TRBJ1-3; D gene ambiguous. Trimming took 3 bases from V and 0 from J, leaving 3 bases between them. Germline lookup yields CDR1 SNHLY and CDR2 FYNNEI. There are 13 residues in the CDR3.

The gene calls are TRBV4-2 and TRBJ2-1; 7 bases line up with TRBD1. CDR1 is LGHNA and CDR2 is YNFKEQ in the germline V gene. The CDR3 is 16 amino acids. Losses at the gene ends were 1 base for V and 0 bases for J; bases not matched to a gene: 3. The CDR3 sequence is CASSQVQGSSYNEQFF. CDR3 nucleotides: TGTGCCAGCAGCCAAGTACAGGGGAGCTCCTACAATGAGCAGTTCTTC.

With regard to this clone: Mismatch with germline at one junction end may stem from a read error. The rearrangement uses TRBV25-1 and TRBJ2-4, with a weak D call TRBD2 (7 bases). The CDR3 is made up of 11 amino acids. CDR1 MGHDK and CDR2 SYGVNS come from the germline V gene. CDR3 coding DNA: TGTGCCAGCAGTGGGGGGGGACAACTTGGGTTC. This encodes CASSGGGQLGF.

V usage is TRBV5-1 and J usage is TRBJ2-1; D not resolved. Germline V CDR1 and CDR2: SGHRS, YFSETQ. The V end lost 4 bases, the J end lost 6 bases, and 8 bases lay between the germline ends. The CDR3 is made up of 12 amino acids. In DNA form, the CDR3 reads TGCGCCAGCAGCGCCCTATCCAATGAGCAGTTCTTC. It encodes CASSALSNEQFF.

The chain combines TRBV7-8 with TRBJ2-3; no clear D gene. The CDR3 consists of 13 residues. Germline CDR1 SGHVS, CDR2 FQNEAQ. The V end lost 2 bases, the J end lost 3 bases, and 6 bases lay between the germline ends. DNA for the CDR3: TGTGCCAGCAGCTTAAGCTTGACAGATACGCAGTATTTT. Translated, it gives CASSLSLTDTQYF.

This chain connects TRBV6-5 to TRBJ1-6, with a tentative D call TRBD1 (5 bases). Trimming cost V 1 base and J 7 bases, with 11 bases left between them. This CDR3 contains 15 residues. Germline lookup yields CDR1 MNHEY and CDR2 SVGAGI. Here the CDR3 DNA reads TGTGCCAGCAGTTACTTAGTTGACAGAAATTCACCCCTCCACTTT. It is translated as CASSYLVDRNSPLHF.

The rearrangement uses TRBV4-3 and TRBJ2-1, with 9 bases aligning to TRBD2. J gave up 0 bases and V 4 bases, and 10 bases lay outside the gene matches. CDR1 LGHNA and CDR2 YSLEER come from the germline V gene. The CDR3 sequence is 18 residues long. CDR3 sequence reads: CASSPTAGGRLSYNEQFF. DNA of the CDR3: TGCGCCAGCAGCCCTACAGCGGGGGGCAGGCTCTCCTACAATGAGCAGTTCTTC.

The DNA for the CDR3 is TGTGCCAGCAAGAAGGACGGAGGAGGCAATCAGCCCCAGCATTTT. Its protein is CASKKDGGGNQPQHF. The chain recombines TRBV2 with TRBJ1-5; no reliable D call. Trimming removed 7 bases from V and 2 bases from J, with 15 bases in between. Germline CDR1 SNHLY, CDR2 FYNNEI. The CDR3 runs 15 residues.

The V gene is TRBV11-2, the J gene TRBJ1-2; D is possibly TRBD1 (6 bases). The V gene's germline CDR1 is SGHAT and CDR2 FQNNGV. This CDR3 has 19 residues. With 2 bases removed from V and 8 bases from J, the gap between germline ends came to 30 bases. CDR3 sequence reads: CASSLPRGGDRQQGGGYTF. Written as DNA, the CDR3 is TGTGCCAGCAGCTTACCTCGCGGGGGAGACAGGCAACAAGGAGGCGGCTACACCTTC. Full variable domain (rest looked up from reference TRBV11-2 and TRBJ1-2): EAGVAQSPRYKIIEKRQSVAFWCNPISGHATLYWYQQILGQGPKLLIQFQNNGVVDDSQLPKDRFSAERLKGVDSTLKIQPAKLEDSAVYLCASSLPRGGDRQQGGGYTFGSGTRLTVV.

The chain couples TRBV5-5 to TRBJ2-7; 11 bases are a match to TRBD1. The CDR3 extends over 16 amino acids. Germline V lookup: CDR1 SGHKS, CDR2 YYEKEE (reference sequence). Trimming removed 2 bases from V and 6 bases from J; junction bases left unmatched: 10. The DNA of the CDR3 is TGTGCCAGCAGCTTACGAATCGGGGGACAGGGGGGCGAGCAGTACTTC. This gives the protein CASSLRIGGQGGEQYF.

V and J are TRBV28 and TRBJ2-7; 9 positions match TRBD1. The CDR3 length is 15 residues. Per the germline V gene, CDR1 is MDHEN and CDR2 is SYDVKM. The V and J ends lost 5 bases and 2 bases, in that order; junction bases with no gene match: 7. The CDR3 DNA reads as TGTGCCAGCAGTCGACCGGGACAGGGCACCTACGAGCAGTACTTC. Protein product: CASSRPGQGTYEQYF.

The CDR3 sequence is CASSSNSGTDTQYF. The CDR3 DNA is TGTGCCAGCAGCTCAAACAGTGGCACAGATACGCAGTATTTT. The chain employs TRBV5-8 and TRBJ2-3; no definite D call. Germline CDR1 reads SGHTS; CDR2 reads YDEGEE. V dropped 3 bases and J dropped 1 base, with 9 bases sitting between them. The CDR3 has 14 amino acids.

The chain carries TRBV29-1 and TRBJ2-2; 8 nucleotides line up with TRBD1. The V gene's germline CDR1 is SQVTM and CDR2 ANQGSEA. The CDR3 contains 14 residues. The V segment lost 7 bases and the J segment 2 bases; nucleotides outside the gene matches: 6. This CDR3 reads CSGRDRLNTGELFF. The CDR3 DNA reads TGCAGCGGAAGGGACAGGTTAAACACCGGGGAGCTGTTTTTT.

The chain has TRBV7-2 and TRBJ2-5, with 7 nucleotides matching TRBD2. J gave up 3 bases and V 5 bases, and 12 bases lay outside the gene matches. From germline, CDR1 is SGHTA and CDR2 FQGNSA. CDR3 size: 16 residues. The CDR3: CASSQLGGGLKETQYF. The DNA for the CDR3 is TGTGCCAGCAGCCAATTGGGCGGGGGACTAAAAGAGACCCAGTACTTC.

The gene calls are TRBV5-3 and TRBJ2-3, with 7 positions matching TRBD1. TRBV5-3 is recorded as an ORF, its role being uncertain. V shed 1 base and J 2 bases; nucleotides not matched to a gene: 4. This CDR3 spans 15 amino acids. The CDR3 is CARSLSQGITDTQYF. The CDR3 nucleotides are TGTGCCAGAAGCTTGTCACAGGGGATCACAGATACGCAGTATTTT.

The rearrangement joins TRBV19 to TRBJ1-2; 12 bases line up with TRBD1. This CDR3 spans 15 amino acids. Germline V gene sequence: CDR1 LNHDA, CDR2 SQIVND (reference sequence). V shed 6 bases and J 8 bases; nucleotides not matched to a gene: 10. CDR3 DNA: TGTGCCAGTAGCCCAGGGACAGGGGGCGCGAGGGGCTACACCTTC. It codes for CASSPGTGGARGYTF.

The rearrangement joins TRBV13 to TRBJ2-2; 8 bases are shared with TRBD1. CDR1 PRHDT and CDR2 FYEKMQ come from the germline V gene (reference sequence). CDR3 length: 17 residues. The junction had 9 bases not matched to a gene; V was cut back by 2 bases and J by 4 bases. The CDR3 region is CASSLKTGTGITGELFF. CDR3 bases: TGTGCCAGCAGCTTAAAAACCGGGACAGGAATCACCGGGGAGCTGTTTTTT.

This clone came up a few times. The sample contains more than one DNA sequence encoding this CDR3. V and J are TRBV5-4 and TRBJ1-1; 7 nucleotides align to TRBD1. Germline values: CDR1 SGHNT, CDR2 YYREEE (reference sequence). V was clipped by 4 bases and J by 4 bases; unmatched bases: 1. The CDR3 sequence is 12 residues long. CDR3 in DNA: TGTGCCAGCAGCCCAGGGGGCACTGAAGCTTTCTTT. Residues: CASSPGGTEAFF.

The chain employs TRBV4-1 and TRBJ1-4; 11 bases align to TRBD1. Germline V CDR1 and CDR2: MGHRA, YSYEKL. V gave up 3 bases and J gave up 6 bases; unmatched junction bases: 6. This CDR3 has 16 amino acids. For the CDR3, the DNA is TGCGCCAGCAGCCATCAAGGACAGGGGGCTTATGAAAAACTGTTTTTT. Amino acids: CASSHQGQGAYEKLFF.

The chain is built from TRBV11-2 and TRBJ2-7, with 9 bases fitting TRBD1. The J segment lost 3 bases and the V segment lost 5 bases, leaving 11 bases of the junction unmatched. Germline V gene lookup returns CDR1 SGHAT and CDR2 FQNNGV. The CDR3 is made up of 16 amino acids. The CDR3 region has the DNA TGTGCCAGCAGCCGTACAGGGGGCGCAGGAGACTACGAGCAGTACTTC. Encoded protein: CASSRTGGAGDYEQYF.

This chain uses TRBV9 with TRBJ2-5; 13 bases are a match to TRBD2. This CDR3 region has 15 residues. V dropped 3 bases and J dropped 5; count of bases not matched to a gene: 4. Germline V gene data show CDR1 as SGDLS and CDR2 as YYNGEE. The chain's CDR3 is CASSATGLAGETQYF. In DNA form, the CDR3 reads TGTGCCAGCAGCGCCACGGGACTAGCGGGGGAGACCCAGTACTTC.

The chain links TRBV7-6 to TRBJ1-2, with D possibly matching TRBD1 (5 bases). CDR3 length: 11 residues. In germline, CDR1 is SGHVS, CDR2 FNYEAQ. V gave up 6 bases and J gave up 8 bases, with 10 bases separating them. This chain's CDR3 is CASRGQGGYTF. CDR3 in DNA: TGTGCCAGCAGAGGTCAGGGAGGCTACACCTTC. The entire variable domain, with the rest obtained from reference TRBV7-6 and TRBJ1-2, is as follows: GAGVSQSPRYKVTKRGQDVALRCDPISGHVSLYWYRQALGQGPEFLTYFNYEAQQDKSGLPNDRFSAERPEGSISTLTIQRTEQRDSAMYRCASRGQGGYTFGSGTRLTVV.

The sample holds a few counts of this clone. The chain is built from TRBV7-8 and TRBJ1-2, with D perhaps TRBD1 (5 bases). V lost 1 base to trimming and J lost 10 bases, with 16 bases between them. The CDR3 has 14 amino acids. Germline assignment: CDR1 SGHVS and CDR2 FQNEAQ. CDR3 nucleotides: TGTGCCAGCAGCTTAGGGGGGGGATCCCATCCCTACACCTTC. This encodes CASSLGGGSHPYTF.